This is a list of T cell receptor beta chains from one sample in a study of T-cell memory formation after mild COVID-19. TCRdb called the 5' RACE reads again in MiXCR, with one record for every CDR3 protein. The sample has over 55,000 distinct CDR3 sequences, roughly 9.5% seen once. The sequenced sample consisted of PBMCs or a T cell subset sorted from them (not recorded which). The receptor source for this set is a young man who had mild COVID-19 (a few samples of this study predate the infection). Cell type and time point are not known. Both conserved end residues are part of each CDR3. D genes are given only for firm matches. The listing skips clone size in some rows; elsewhere it reads once, few, many or a size class.

>-|TRBJ2-3|TRBV4-2|-
TGTGCCAGCAGCCAAATATCCCCTCGAGATACGCAGTATTTT
CASSQISPRDTQYF
>-|TRBJ1-3|TRBV7-9|-
TGTGCCAGCAGCTCCAATCTATCTGGAAACACCATATATTTT
CASSSNLSGNTIYF
>-|TRBJ1-1|TRBV2|many
TGTGCCAGCGCTCTTCCGGGACGCCTGGTCCGGGCTTTCTTT
CASALPGRLVRAFF
>-|TRBJ1-6|TRBV4-3|-
TGCGCCAGCAGCCAAGAACCCCCCGTACAGCTTCAAAATTCACCCCTCCACTTT
CASSQEPPVQLQNSPLHF
>TRBD1|TRBJ2-1|TRBV7-6|few
TGTGCCAGCAGCTCGCCTGGACAGGGAAAGGGCAATGAGCAGTTCTTC
CASSSPGQGKGNEQFF
>TRBD2|TRBJ2-3|TRBV7-2|many
TGTGCCAGCAGCTTAGAGTCTACTAGCGCAGATACGCAGTATTTT
CASSLESTSADTQYF
>-|TRBJ1-1|TRBV6-5|few
TGTGCCAGCAGTCCCCCCGGATACACTGAAGCTTTCTTT
CASSPPGYTEAFF
>-|TRBJ2-3|TRBV7-8|few
TGTGCCAGCAGCTTAGTTAGCGCCTTAGGGGGAGATACGCAGTATTTT
CASSLVSALGGDTQYF
>-|TRBJ1-6|TRBV6-5|-
TGTGCCAGCAGTTACCTATTTTCACCCCTCCACTTT
CASSYLFSPLHF
>-|TRBJ1-1|TRBV10-3|few
TGTGCCATCATGGAGACCCGCGACACTGAAGCTTTCTTT
CAIMETRDTEAFF
>-|TRBJ1-2|TRBV20-1|many
TGCAGTGCTCACCGGCCAGGGGCCGGCTATGGCTACACCTTC
CSAHRPGAGYGYTF
>TRBD1|TRBJ2-7|TRBV5-1|many
TGCGCCAGCAGCTTTGGACAGGGCAGCGAGCAGTACTTC
CASSFGQGSEQYF
>-|TRBJ2-3|TRBV7-2|few
TGTGCCAGCAGCCCATGGTTGACAGATACGCAGTATTTT
CASSPWLTDTQYF
>-|TRBJ1-1|TRBV20-1|-
TGCAGTGCTAGTAATCCGGCAGACGCGAAGGCTGAAGCTTTCTTT
CSASNPADAKAEAFF
>TRBD1|TRBJ1-5|TRBV12-3/TRBV12-4|few
TGTGCCAGCAGTTTCGGGACAGGGGATCAGCCCCAGCATTTT
CASSFGTGDQPQHF
>-|TRBJ1-4|TRBV20-1|few
TGCAGTGCTAGAGATCTCACGGGGCATTGGAATGAAAAACTGTTTTTT
CSARDLTGHWNEKLFF
>-|TRBJ2-7|TRBV7-2|-
TGTGCCAGCAGCTTAGCCGCAGGGGATACCTACGAGCAGTACTTC
CASSLAAGDTYEQYF
>-|TRBJ1-5|TRBV18|few
TGTGCCAGCCGGGCGGGGGGGAGTCGAAATCAGCCCCAGCATTTT
CASRAGGSRNQPQHF
>-|TRBJ1-6|TRBV7-9|few
TGTGCCAGCAGCTTAGACCTTTCACCCCTCCACTTT
CASSLDLSPLHF
>-|TRBJ1-2|TRBV4-1|-
TGCGCCAGCAACAGGACAGAGACTGAGCATGGCTACACCTTC
CASNRTETEHGYTF
>-|TRBJ1-1|TRBV20-1|-
TGCAGTGCTAGCGGTCCGCCCGCCACTGAAGCTTTCTTT
CSASGPPATEAFF
>-|TRBJ2-2|TRBV7-2|few
TGTGCCAGCAGGGGTCTCTGGGGCGGCACCGGGGAGCTGTTTTTT
CASRGLWGGTGELFF
>-|TRBJ2-1|TRBV5-1|-
TGCGCCAGCAGCGAGAGGACTGACAGCTCCTACAATGAGCAGTTCTTC
CASSERTDSSYNEQFF
>-|TRBJ2-1|TRBV7-9|-
TGTGCCAGCAGCTCCCTTAAGAATGAGCAGTTCTTC
CASSSLKNEQFF
>TRBD1|TRBJ2-7|TRBV18|-
TGTGCCAGCTCACCACCGGGTACAGGGGTCCTCTACGAGCAGTACTTC
CASSPPGTGVLYEQYF
>-|TRBJ1-1|TRBV7-2|few
TGTGCCAGCAGCTTCCGGGCCACTGAAGCTTTCTTT
CASSFRATEAFF
>-|TRBJ1-2|TRBV29-1|-
TGCAGCGTTGGAGGAATCCATGGCTACACCTTC
CSVGGIHGYTF
>-|TRBJ2-1|TRBV5-4|many
TGTGCCAGCAGCTTGGATGGGACTTCGTACAATGAGCAGTTCTTC
CASSLDGTSYNEQFF
>TRBD1|TRBJ2-3|TRBV20-1|many
TGCAGTGCTAGAGCCGCGGCAGGGGGCAGCCCAGATACGCAGTATTTT
CSARAAAGGSPDTQYF
>TRBD2|TRBJ2-2|TRBV5-1|many
TGCGCCAGCAACGTCGGGGGGACTGGCACCGGGGAGCTGTTTTTT
CASNVGGTGTGELFF
>-|TRBJ2-1|TRBV9|few
TGTGCCAGCAGCGTCACGTCTTACAATGAGCAGTTCTTC
CASSVTSYNEQFF
>TRBD2|TRBJ2-3|TRBV4-1|-
TGCGCCAGCAGCCCACGGGAGCGGGGGGGCACAGATACGCAGTATTTT
CASSPRERGGTDTQYF
>TRBD2|TRBJ2-5|TRBV6-2/TRBV6-3|-
TGTGCCAGCTGTAGAGCGGGGGCCTCACGGACCCAGTACTTC
CASCRAGASRTQYF
>-|TRBJ2-7|TRBV7-9|few
TGTGCCAGCAGCTCCCTTCGGCGGGTGAGCTCCTACGAGCAGTACTTC
CASSSLRRVSSYEQYF
>-|TRBJ2-1|TRBV12-3/TRBV12-4|many
TGTGCCAGCAGCCAGCCAATACGGGGTACAGATGAGCAGTTCTTC
CASSQPIRGTDEQFF
>-|TRBJ2-7|TRBV3-1|few
TGTGCCAGCAGTAACAGCGCCTACGAGCAGTACTTC
CASSNSAYEQYF
>-|TRBJ2-5|TRBV5-1|-
TGCGCCACCCGCAAGGATATGGGGGAGACCCAGTACTTC
CATRKDMGETQYF
>TRBD1|TRBJ2-1|TRBV7-9|few
TGTGCCAGCAGCTTAGTGTCCAGGGGGTTGGCTGAGCAGTTCTTC
CASSLVSRGLAEQFF
>TRBD1|TRBJ1-1|TRBV6-2/TRBV6-3|-
TGTGCCAGCACTCGAGGCCAGGGGGTCCTCATGAACACTGAAGCTTTCTTT
CASTRGQGVLMNTEAFF
>-|TRBJ2-5|TRBV12-3/TRBV12-4|few
TGTGCCAGCAGTTCCCTTCTACGGGGAGAGTCCCAGTACTTC
CASSSLLRGESQYF
>TRBD2|TRBJ2-1|TRBV3-1|-
TGTGCCAGCAGCCCCATAGCGGGGGGATACAATGAGCAGTTCTTC
CASSPIAGGYNEQFF
>-|TRBJ2-3|TRBV7-2|many
TGTGCCAGCAGCCTCGAGAGGACCTCATCTAGCACAGATACGCAGTATTTT
CASSLERTSSSTDTQYF
>TRBD2|TRBJ2-1|TRBV20-1|few
TGCAGTGCTAGTTCCCTAGCGGGGGCCTTCGTTGAGCAGTTCTTC
CSASSLAGAFVEQFF
>TRBD2|TRBJ2-2|TRBV2|few
TGTGCCAGCAGTGTCTTAGCGGGGGGGCCGGACGGGGAGCTGTTTTTT
CASSVLAGGPDGELFF
>-|TRBJ1-6|TRBV6-5|many
TGTGCCAGCACCTTTTTGTGGGGAAATAATTCACCCCTCCACTTT
CASTFLWGNNSPLHF
>-|TRBJ2-6|TRBV4-1|few
TGCGCCAGCAGCCAAGAACCGCACCGGGTCCTGACTTTC
CASSQEPHRVLTF
>TRBD1|TRBJ1-5|TRBV12-3/TRBV12-4|-
TGTGCCAGCAGCTCGGACAGGGACCATCAGCCCCAGCATTTT
CASSSDRDHQPQHF
>TRBD1|TRBJ2-5|TRBV6-1|-
TGTGCCAGCAGTGCCGTCCCGGGACAGGGGCGGGAGACCCAGTACTTC
CASSAVPGQGRETQYF
>-|TRBJ1-1|TRBV15|-
TGTGCCACCAGCACCACCATGAACACTGAAGCTTTCTTT
CATSTTMNTEAFF
>TRBD1|TRBJ1-2|TRBV6-1|few
TGTGCCAGCAGTGAGGGACAGGGTACCTATGGCTACACCTTC
CASSEGQGTYGYTF
>-|TRBJ2-5|TRBV5-1|few
TGCGCCAGCAGCGAGGGGGGGACGTTCGGGGAGACCCAGTACTTC
CASSEGGTFGETQYF
>TRBD2|TRBJ2-5|TRBV11-2|-
TGTGCCAGCAGCTCAAGCCGACTAGCGGGGGCCCAAGAGACCCAGTACTTC
CASSSSRLAGAQETQYF
>-|TRBJ2-5|TRBV7-2|many
TGTGCCAGCAGCCCAACGTGGCAAGAGACCCAGTACTTC
CASSPTWQETQYF
>-|TRBJ2-2|TRBV19|few
TGTGCCAGTAGTCCGAGCACTCGGGGGGAGCTGTTTTTT
CASSPSTRGELFF
>-|TRBJ1-1|TRBV12-3/TRBV12-4|-
TGTGCCAGCATGAAGGGCCTAAACACTGAAGCTTTCTTT
CASMKGLNTEAFF
>TRBD2|TRBJ2-5|TRBV4-1|many
TGCGCCAGCAGCCGCTTTAGCGGGGGGGCCGAAGAGACCCAGTACTTC
CASSRFSGGAEETQYF
>-|TRBJ1-6|TRBV5-4|once
TGTGCCAGCAGCTCTGGGTCCTGGCAGTCTGATTCACCCCTCCACTTT
CASSSGSWQSDSPLHF
>TRBD1|TRBJ2-5|TRBV7-2|many
TGTGCCAGCAGCTTAACAGGGGGCGGAGAGACCCAGTACTTC
CASSLTGGGETQYF
>-|TRBJ1-3|TRBV5-1|-
TGCGCCAGCAGCAAAGGACAGCCCTCTGGAAACACCATATATTTT
CASSKGQPSGNTIYF